These 21 T cell receptor beta chains were all obtained from the same sample, sequenced in a study of T cell responses to AZD1222 COVID-19 vaccine. Assay: immunoSEQ multiplex PCR; the TCRdb copy retains only in-frame clones and omits some. This table holds 90,000 to 150,000 clones, about nine tenths found once. The sequences come from peripheral blood, collected 28 days after the second AZD1222 dose. These receptors all come from an adult who received the AZD1222 COVID-19 vaccine.

This sequence joins TRBV7-9 and TRBJ1-2; D is uncertain. The CDR3 length is 13 residues. V lost 5 bases and J 3 bases, leaving 10 bases between the germline ends. Per the germline V gene, CDR1 is SEHNR and CDR2 is FQNEAQ (reference sequence). The CDR3: CASSIRADYGYTF. Written as DNA, the CDR3 is TGTGCCAGCAGCATAAGGGCGGACTATGGCTACACCTTC. The full variable domain, with the rest looked up from reference TRBV7-9 and TRBJ1-2, is DTGVSQNPRHKITKRGQNVTFRCDPISEHNRLYWYRQTLGQGPEFLTYFQNEAQLEKSRLLSDRFSAERPKGSFSTLEIQRTEQGDSAMYLCASSIRADYGYTFGSGTRLTVV.

The V and J genes are TRBV6-5 and TRBJ1-5, with 8 bases that match TRBD1. Trimming cost V 4 bases and J 3 bases; bases outside gene matches: 5. The germline V gene has CDR1 MNHEY and CDR2 SVGAGI. CDR3 length: 15 amino acids. The CDR3 bases are TGTGCCAGCAGTTCCCGGACAGGGAACAATCAGCCCCAGCATTTT. It translates to CASSSRTGNNQPQHF.

The V call is TRBV7-8, the J call TRBJ1-3; maybe TRBD1 (5 bases). The CDR3 has 14 residues. Germline V CDR1 and CDR2: SGHVS, FQNEAQ. Deletions cut 5 bases from V and 4 bases from J, with 12 bases between. The CDR3 is CASSRTGAGNTIYF. The CDR3 DNA reads TGTGCCAGCAGCCGGACTGGGGCCGGAAACACCATATATTTT. Supplemented by reference TRBV7-8 and TRBJ1-3, the full variable domain reads GAGVSQSPRYKVAKRGQDVALRCDPISGHVSLFWYQQALGQGPEFLTYFQNEAQLDKSGLPSDRFFAERPEGSVSTLKIQRTQQEDSAVYLCASSRTGAGNTIYFGEGSWLTVV.

V gene TRBV5-4 combines with J gene TRBJ2-7, with D possibly TRBD1 on 6 matching bases. The CDR3 covers 14 residues. Germline loops: CDR1 SGHNT, CDR2 YYREEE (reference sequence). V was shortened by 5 bases and J by 6 bases, with 18 bases between the two germline ends. CDR3 nucleotide sequence: TGTGCCAGCAGTCTTGGAGCGGCAGGGGCCGAGCAGTACTTC. Protein: CASSLGAAGAEQYF.

The rearrangement links TRBV29-1 to TRBJ1-1; D not certain. Germline V gives CDR1 SQVTM, CDR2 ANQGSEA. Trimming removed 4 bases at V and 1 base at J, with 13 bases between. The CDR3 is 14 residues long. CDR3: CSVVRVRKNTEAFF. CDR3 nucleotides: TGCAGCGTTGTTAGGGTCAGGAAGAACACTGAAGCTTTCTTT.

This chain uses TRBV6-1 with TRBJ1-5; TRBD1 is a possible D gene (6 bases). Germline-derived CDR1 and CDR2 are MNHNS and SASEGT. The V end was cut by 1 base, the J end by 0 bases, with 19 bases between. The CDR3 extends over 19 amino acids. The CDR3 nucleotides are TGTGCCAGCAGTGAAGGGAGGCAGGGGCGAAGATATAGCAATCAGCCCCAGCATTTT. This sequence encodes CASSEGRQGRRYSNQPQHF.

The chain links TRBV15 to TRBJ2-3; D call uncertain. The germline V gene encodes CDR1 LNHNV and CDR2 YYDKDF (reference sequence). The CDR3 is 13 residues long. V gave up 5 bases and J gave up 4 bases, with 10 bases separating them. This CDR3 is CATSLGRPDTQYF. CDR3 nucleotide sequence: TGTGCCACCAGCCTCGGACGTCCAGATACGCAGTATTTT. The full variable domain, rest sourced from reference TRBV15 and TRBJ2-3, is DAMVIQNPRYQVTQFGKPVTLSCSQTLNHNVMYWYQQKSSQAPKLLFHYYDKDFNNEADTPDNFQSRRPNTSFCFLDIRSPGLGDTAMYLCATSLGRPDTQYFGPGTRLTVL.

The chain uses TRBV4-1 and TRBJ1-1; no reliable D call. Trimming cost V 0 bases and J 8 bases, with 13 bases left between them. Germline CDR1 and CDR2: MGHRA and YSYEKL. This CDR3 is built from 14 residues. CDR3 nucleotide sequence: TGCGCCAGCAGCCAAGATCGAGAGGGTTCAGAAGCTTTCTTT. It is translated as CASSQDREGSEAFF.

V usage is TRBV3-1 (or the pseudogene TRBV3-2) and J usage is TRBJ1-6; 7 positions match TRBD1. Trimming removed 5 bases from V and 6 bases from J; junction bases left unmatched: 4. There are 14 residues in the CDR3. Germline V lookup: CDR1 LGHDT, CDR2 YNNKEL (reference sequence). The CDR3 reads CASSRDRGNSPLHF. The CDR3 DNA reads TGTGCCAGCAGCAGGGACAGAGGTAATTCACCCCTCCACTTT.

V is TRBV19 and J is TRBJ2-5; possible D gene TRBD1, 6 bases. There are 14 residues in the CDR3. Trimming removed 1 base from V and 6 bases from J, with 12 bases in between. Germline V gives CDR1 LNHDA, CDR2 SQIVND (reference sequence). CDR3 coding DNA: TGTGCCAGTAGTATAGCCCCAGGGGAGAAGACCCAGTACTTC. Its translation: CASSIAPGEKTQYF.

The J gene is TRBJ1-5, the V gene TRBV19, with 10 bases that match TRBD1. This CDR3 contains 15 residues. With 6 bases clipped from V and 2 bases from J, the junction kept 4 bases outside the gene matches. Germline V gene data show CDR1 as LNHDA and CDR2 as SQIVND (reference sequence). In nucleotides, the CDR3 is TGTGCCAGTAGGAAGGACAGGGGGGGCAATCAGCCCCAGCATTTT. Protein: CASRKDRGGNQPQHF.

This chain links TRBV5-4 with TRBJ2-1; D perhaps matches TRBD2 (5 bases). Trimming took 0 bases from V and 9 from J, leaving 10 bases between them. Germline V gives CDR1 SGHNT, CDR2 YYREEE (reference sequence). The CDR3 is made up of 13 amino acids. The CDR3 spells CASSLVGSAEQFF. CDR3 sequence (DNA): TGTGCCAGCAGCTTGGTCGGTAGCGCTGAGCAGTTCTTC.

The chain uses TRBV19 and TRBJ2-5; a weak D match, TRBD1 (7 bases). Between the trimmed V and J ends, which lost 6 bases and 5 bases, there was a span of 13 bases. Germline CDR1 is LNHDA and CDR2 is SQIVND (reference sequence). CDR3 size: 13 residues. Here the CDR3 DNA reads TGTGCCAGTAGCCTCAGGGGGGCCGAGACCCAGTACTTC. Protein sequence: CASSLRGAETQYF.

This clone was seen a handful of times. The V gene is TRBV9, the J gene TRBJ2-1; TRBD2 might be the D (5 bases). The V gene lost 4 bases and the J gene lost 4 bases, with 12 bases spanning the gap. This CDR3 is built from 14 residues. CDR1 and CDR2 (germline): SGDLS, YYNGEE. The CDR3 region is CASSLRWEYNEQFF. The DNA of the CDR3 is TGTGCCAGCAGCCTCCGCTGGGAGTACAATGAGCAGTTCTTC.

This clone was counted only a few times. The CDR3 DNA sequence: TGCGCCAGCAGCCCCGGAGGGAGGTCTTTCCAGCAGTACTTC. Encoded protein: CASSPGGRSFQQYF. This sequence joins TRBV4-1 and TRBJ2-7, with D perhaps TRBD2 (6 bases). V was shortened by 4 bases and J by 8 bases, with 18 bases between the two germline ends. CDR3 size: 14 residues. In germline, CDR1 is MGHRA, CDR2 YSYEKL.

The J gene is TRBJ1-2, the V gene TRBV6-5; no clear D gene. CDR3 length: 12 residues. The germline CDR1 and CDR2 sequences are MNHEY and SVGAGI. Trimming cost V 2 bases and J 8 bases, with 9 bases left between them. CDR3 region: CASSYVSGGYTF. CDR3 nucleotide sequence: TGTGCCAGCAGTTACGTTTCGGGAGGCTACACCTTC.

The gene calls are TRBV28 and TRBJ1-2; D is perhaps TRBD1 (5 bases). The length of the CDR3 is 13 residues. Germline values: CDR1 MDHEN, CDR2 SYDVKM. V dropped 6 bases and J dropped 1 base, with 9 bases sitting between them. CDR3 in DNA: TGTGCCAGCAGGGGGGGGGTTAACTATGGCTACACCTTC. It codes for CASRGGVNYGYTF.

The rearrangement uses TRBV27 and TRBJ2-1; D assignment may be TRBD1 or TRBD2 (5 bases each). CDR1 is MNHEY, CDR2 SMNVEV, per germline (reference sequence). This CDR3 contains 13 residues. V gave up 6 bases and J gave up 10 bases, with 16 bases separating them. The CDR3 DNA is TGTGCCAGCAGCCACTCGGGGCCACGGGAGCAGTTCTTC. Protein product: CASSHSGPREQFF.

The chain combines TRBV5-4 with TRBJ1-2; no clear D. The CDR3 loop spans 13 amino acids. CDR1 and CDR2 from the germline V gene are SGHNT and YYREEE (reference sequence). V gave up 4 bases and J gave up 6 bases, with 13 bases separating them. CDR3 in amino acids: CASSPGNSNGYTF. DNA of the CDR3: TGTGCCAGCAGCCCGGGAAATTCCAATGGCTACACCTTC.

V usage is TRBV5-1 and J usage is TRBJ2-5, with D maybe TRBD1 (6 bases). The CDR3 extends over 14 amino acids. V lost 4 bases to trimming and J lost 5 bases, with 15 bases between them. CDR1 is SGHRS, CDR2 YFSETQ, per germline. DNA for the CDR3: TGCGCCAGCAGCCGAGCCCCAGGGGATGAGACCCAGTACTTC. It is translated as CASSRAPGDETQYF. The full variable domain, in which reference TRBV5-1 and TRBJ2-5 provide the parts outside the CDR3, is KAGVTQTPRYLIKTRGQQVTLSCSPISGHRSVSWYQQTPGQGLQFLFEYFSETQRNKGNFPGRFSGRQFSNSRSEMNVSTLELGDSALYLCASSRAPGDETQYFGPGTRLLVL.

V and J are TRBV4-1 and TRBJ1-5; no definite D call. The CDR3 extends over 13 amino acids. V shed 4 bases and J shed 9 bases, with 13 bases lying between them. Looked up from germline, CDR1 is MGHRA and CDR2 is YSYEKL. DNA for the CDR3: TGCGCCAGCAGCCTACGAGAAAACAGGCCCCAGCATTTT. Its protein product is CASSLRENRPQHF.